The 30 T cell receptor beta chains given below trace back to one sample, sequenced in a study of T cell repertoires in aging, cancer and after chemotherapy (dated by TCRdb to the late 2010s). Genomic DNA extracted from peripheral blood, rather than sorted cells or RNA, was used as the source for amplification of TCR beta rearrangements. The sequencer was an Illumina MiSeq. Rearranged TRB sequences spanning V, D and J segments were amplified in a multiplex touch-down PCR with a mixed TRB-A/B primer pool. In-frame beta chains were kept once TCRdb had trimmed the public reads at Q25 with fastp and called clones with MiXCR. Here each entry gathers all rows of one CDR3 protein and keeps the most common genes and DNA. A total of fewer than 12,000 distinct CDR3 sequences appear in this sample, about 32% of them only once. In total, the top ten clones hold 3.2% of the sample. Specimen: blood. These receptor sequences come from a human donor in good health.

The chain employs TRBV5-1 and TRBJ2-1; 7 bases line up with TRBD1. CDR3 length: 14 residues. Per the germline V gene, CDR1 is SGHRS and CDR2 is YFSETQ. J was trimmed by 4 bases and V by 4 bases; bases with no gene match: 5. In nucleotides, the CDR3 is TGCGCCAGCAGCACGGACAGGCCGTACAATGAGCAGTTCTTC. Protein product: CASSTDRPYNEQFF.

The J gene is TRBJ2-5, the V gene TRBV19; possible D gene TRBD2, 6 bases. This CDR3 spans 12 amino acids. Germline V gene data show CDR1 as LNHDA and CDR2 as SQIVND (reference sequence). V lost 7 bases and J 4 bases, leaving 10 bases between the germline ends. CDR3 in amino acids: CASTPGGETQYF. Here the CDR3 DNA reads TGTGCCAGTACCCCCGGGGGAGAGACCCAGTACTTC.

This clonotype is categorized as medium-sized. The DNA for the CDR3 is TGTGCCACCAGCCCTAGGCGACAGGTGAGCAATCAGCCCCAGCATTTT. It codes for CATSPRRQVSNQPQHF. The chain uses TRBV15 and TRBJ1-5; possible D gene TRBD1, 6 bases. V was clipped by 5 bases and J by 1 base, with 15 bases between them. Germline CDR1 reads LNHNV; CDR2 reads YYDKDF (reference sequence). The CDR3 runs to 16 residues.

The chain uses TRBV6-5 and TRBJ1-1; weak D call: TRBD1 (6 bases). V was shortened by 8 bases and J by 1 base, with 8 bases between the two germline ends. Germline CDR1 MNHEY, CDR2 SVGAGI. The CDR3 consists of 12 residues. The CDR3 region has the DNA TGTGCCAGCCACAGGGCGAACACTGAAGCTTTCTTT. Translating it yields CASHRANTEAFF.

By share of the sample, this clonotype is medium-sized. The V call is TRBV6-6, the J call TRBJ2-3, with 7 bases that match TRBD1. The germline gives CDR1 MNHNY, CDR2 SVGAGI (reference sequence). V shed 8 bases and J 4 bases; nucleotides not matched to a gene: 6. This CDR3 spans 13 amino acids. The CDR3 coding sequence is TGTGCCAGCCTGACAGGGTCCCCAGATACGCAGTATTTT. Its protein product is CASLTGSPDTQYF.

The chain joins TRBV5-6 to TRBJ2-1; 9 nucleotides align to TRBD1. The V gene end was trimmed by 1 base and the J gene end by 7 bases; junction bases not matched to a gene: 15. Per germline, CDR1 SGHDT and CDR2 YYEEEE. The CDR3 runs 18 residues. The CDR3 nucleotides read TGTGCCAGCAGCTTGTCGCAATTACAGGGGGCGCGTCGGAATGAGCAGTTCTTC. Its translation: CASSLSQLQGARRNEQFF.

For this clonotype: At one end the junction does not follow the germline gene, possibly because of a read error. This chain uses TRBV6-2 or TRBV6-3 with TRBJ1-2; 7 bases map to TRBD1. The CDR3 is 13 amino acids. Germline-derived CDR1 and CDR2 are MNHEY and SVGEGT. In DNA, the CDR3 is TGTGCCAGCAGTTATCAGGGGGAGAATGGCCACACCTTC. It codes for CASSYQGENGHTF.

This clonotype was observed a few times. This chain connects TRBV6-9 to TRBJ2-1, with D tentatively TRBD1 (6 bases). In germline, CDR1 is MNHGY, CDR2 SVAAGI. The CDR3 loop spans 12 amino acids. Trimming removed 10 bases from V and 5 bases from J, with 12 bases in between. The CDR3 nucleotides read TGTGCCACTCAAAGGGGGAACAATGAGCAGTTCTTC. Translated: CATQRGNNEQFF.

This clonotype is labeled as medium-sized. V is TRBV15 and J is TRBJ2-5; D not certain. The germline V and J ends were trimmed by 0 bases and 2 bases, with 7 bases remaining between them. The CDR3 consists of 14 residues. Germline CDR1 and CDR2: LNHNV and YYDKDF (reference sequence). The CDR3 protein is CATSRDAAQETQYF. The CDR3 DNA reads as TGTGCCACCAGCAGAGACGCAGCTCAAGAGACCCAGTACTTC.

This clonotype was observed a few times. The chain has TRBV11-3 and TRBJ2-2; no clear D gene. Trimming shortened V by 0 bases and J by 7 bases, and 6 bases separated the two germline ends. The CDR3 runs to 13 residues. Germline V gives CDR1 SGHNT, CDR2 YENEEA. CDR3 in DNA: TGTGCCAGCAGCTTAGAGTACGGCGGGGAGCTGTTTTTT. Encoded protein: CASSLEYGGELFF.

The chain carries TRBV30 and TRBJ2-5, with a tentative D call TRBD1 (6 bases). Looked up from germline, CDR1 is GTSNPN and CDR2 is SVGIG (reference sequence). The CDR3 covers 11 residues. Trimming stripped 8 bases from V and 4 bases from J, with 11 bases between. The CDR3 DNA sequence: TGTGCCGGTATCAGGGGAGAGACCCAGTACTTC. This translates into CAGIRGETQYF.

The CDR3 is CASSFQGRTDTQYF. DNA of the CDR3: TGTGCCAGCAGTTTTCAGGGGAGAACAGATACGCAGTATTTT. The chain is built from TRBV27 and TRBJ2-3; weak D call: TRBD1 (6 bases). Trimming stripped 3 bases from V and 3 bases from J, with 10 bases between. This CDR3 has 14 amino acids. Per germline, CDR1 MNHEY and CDR2 SMNVEV (reference sequence).

This clonotype was seen more than once but under ten times. This rearrangement joins TRBV5-6 to TRBJ2-7, with D maybe TRBD1 (6 bases). Germline loops: CDR1 SGHDT, CDR2 YYEEEE. Trimming removed 0 bases at V and 0 bases at J, with 7 bases between. The CDR3 has 14 residues. This chain's CDR3 is CASSLGDISYEQYF. CDR3 sequence (DNA): TGTGCCAGCAGCTTGGGGGACATCTCCTACGAGCAGTACTTC.

This rearrangement joins TRBV4-2 to TRBJ1-5; D is ambiguous. Trimming cost V 0 bases and J 3 bases, with 18 bases left between them. Germline CDR1 and CDR2: LGHNA and YNFKEQ. The CDR3 spans 18 residues. CDR3 sequence (DNA): TGTGCCAGCAGCCAAGATCCCAGGCGGACCGCGTACAATCAGCCCCAGCATTTT. Translation gives CASSQDPRRTAYNQPQHF.

This clonotype came up a few times. This chain joins TRBV6-1 and TRBJ2-7, with 7 bases that match TRBD1. This CDR3 has 14 amino acids. From germline, CDR1 is MNHNS and CDR2 SASEGT. The V and J ends lost 6 bases and 2 bases, in that order; junction bases with no gene match: 7. The CDR3 DNA reads as TGTGCCAGCAGGACGGGGACAGCCACCTACGAGCAGTACTTC. This encodes CASRTGTATYEQYF.

This clonotype has more than one count but fewer than ten. The chain carries TRBV6-5 and TRBJ2-1, with 9 bases matching TRBD2. The CDR3 runs 17 residues. Per germline, CDR1 MNHEY and CDR2 SVGAGI. V lost 4 bases, J lost 5 bases, and 12 bases stayed unmatched. The CDR3 loop reads CASSFSPPGLAHNEQFF. CDR3 sequence (DNA): TGTGCCAGCAGTTTTTCTCCCCCGGGACTAGCCCACAATGAGCAGTTCTTC.

This clonotype was counted only a few times. The V and J genes are TRBV11-3 and TRBJ1-1, with D tentatively TRBD1 (5 bases). V dropped 5 bases and J dropped 1 base, with 8 bases sitting between them. The CDR3 length is 13 residues. The germline gives CDR1 SGHNT, CDR2 YENEEA. The CDR3 loop reads CASSTTENTEAFF. DNA for the CDR3: TGTGCCAGCAGCACGACAGAGAACACTGAAGCTTTCTTT.

This clonotype occurred once. V gene TRBV11-3 combines with J gene TRBJ1-5; 7 nucleotides align to TRBD1. CDR3 length equals 13 residues. Germline V CDR1 and CDR2: SGHNT, YENEEA. In nucleotides, the CDR3 is TGTGTTAGTATTGGGGAGGGGGCTCAGCCCCAGCATTTT. This codes for CVSIGEGAQPQHF.

This clonotype occurred a few times. The chain links TRBV19 to TRBJ1-1; D is possibly TRBD1 (6 bases). Looked up from germline, CDR1 is LNHDA and CDR2 is SQIVND (reference sequence). CDR3 length: 15 amino acids. Between the trimmed V and J ends, which lost 4 bases and 0 bases, there was a span of 12 bases. The CDR3 DNA follows: TGTGCCAGTAGTAGAGGACAGTTCATGAACACTGAAGCTTTCTTT. Translation: CASSRGQFMNTEAFF.

The chain is built from TRBV5-6 and TRBJ2-3; maybe TRBD1 (5 bases). The germline gives CDR1 SGHDT, CDR2 YYEEEE. CDR3 size: 15 residues. Trimming removed 5 bases from V and 6 bases from J, with 19 bases in between. DNA of the CDR3: TGTGCCAGCAGTTCCGCAGGGTATGGGTCGGATACGCAGTATTTT. As protein: CASSSAGYGSDTQYF.

V gene TRBV6-1 combines with J gene TRBJ1-1, with D uncertain. Germline lookup yields CDR1 MNHNS and CDR2 SASEGT. Deletions cut 5 bases from V and 12 bases from J, with 16 bases between. The CDR3 extends over 12 amino acids. Here the CDR3 reads CASSRPEGRTFF. The CDR3 coding sequence is TGTGCCAGCAGTAGACCCGAGGGCAGGACTTTCTTT.

The V and J genes are TRBV7-2 and TRBJ1-2, with a weak D call TRBD1 (5 bases). Germline V lookup: CDR1 SGHTA, CDR2 FQGNSA. V was clipped by 5 bases and J by 4 bases, with 11 bases between them. The CDR3 runs to 13 residues. This CDR3 is CASSQGGPYGYTF. The CDR3, as DNA: TGTGCCAGCAGCCAGGGCGGGCCCTATGGCTACACCTTC.

This rearrangement joins TRBV5-1 to TRBJ2-7, with 7 bases matching TRBD1. The V gene end was trimmed by 4 bases and the J gene end by 2 bases; junction bases not matched to a gene: 6. The germline V gene encodes CDR1 SGHRS and CDR2 YFSETQ. This CDR3 contains 14 residues. The CDR3 nucleotides are TGCGCCAGCAGCCCGGGACAGTTCCCCTACGAGCAGTACTTC. Residues: CASSPGQFPYEQYF.

V is TRBV6-5 and J is TRBJ2-1; 12 bases match TRBD2. Losses at the gene ends were 6 bases for V and 8 bases for J; bases not matched to a gene: 14. The CDR3 contains 17 residues. Germline V gives CDR1 MNHEY, CDR2 SVGAGI. CDR3 sequence (DNA): TGTGCCAGCAGCAAACTTAGACGGACTAGCGGGACGGATGAGCAGTTCTTC. Its protein is CASSKLRRTSGTDEQFF.

The gene calls are TRBV6-5 and TRBJ1-4, with D possibly being TRBD1 (6 bases). The CDR3 loop spans 14 amino acids. Trimming left V 6 bases short and J 1 base short, with 9 bases between. CDR1 is MNHEY, CDR2 SVGAGI, per germline. The CDR3 DNA reads as TGTGCCAGCAGACTACAGGGAACTAATGAAAAACTGTTTTTT. Translation gives CASRLQGTNEKLFF.

The V gene is TRBV24-1, the J gene TRBJ1-1; D is unresolved. V lost 7 bases, J lost 2 bases, and 10 bases lay in between. The CDR3 contains 13 residues. Germline V gene sequence: CDR1 KGHDR, CDR2 SFDVKD. CDR3 residues: CATRATDNTEAFF. CDR3 coding DNA: TGTGCCACCAGGGCGACGGATAACACTGAAGCTTTCTTT.

This clonotype was picked up a small number of times. The chain is built from TRBV19 and TRBJ1-5; possibly TRBD1 for D (5 bases). Germline assignment: CDR1 LNHDA and CDR2 SQIVND (reference sequence). The V and J ends lost 4 bases and 2 bases respectively, with 12 bases between them. CDR3 length: 15 residues. The CDR3 region has the DNA TGTGCCAGTAGTACCCCGGGGGTCGGCAATCAGCCCCAGCATTTT. Its protein product is CASSTPGVGNQPQHF. The full variable domain, its missing parts supplied by reference TRBV19 and TRBJ1-5, is DGGITQSPKYLFRKEGQNVTLSCEQNLNHDAMYWYRQDPGQGLRLIYYSQIVNDFQKGDIAEGYSVSREKKESFPLTVTSAQKNPTAFYLCASSTPGVGNQPQHFGDGTRLSIL.

The J gene is TRBJ1-5, the V gene TRBV6-2 or TRBV6-3; 8 nucleotides agree with TRBD1. The CDR3 extends over 20 amino acids. Germline V CDR1 and CDR2: MNHEY, SVGEGT. The junction had 15 bases not matched to a gene; V was cut back by 2 bases and J by 0 bases. The CDR3: CASSYARKTGVAYSNQPQHF. The DNA of the CDR3 is TGTGCCAGCAGTTACGCTCGGAAGACAGGGGTGGCTTATAGCAATCAGCCCCAGCATTTT.

By share of the sample, this clonotype is medium-sized (0.01 to 0.1%). The chain is built from TRBV27 and TRBJ2-3, with a weak D call TRBD2 (7 bases). CDR3 size: 16 residues. Germline CDR1 and CDR2: MNHEY and SMNVEV (reference sequence). The germline V and J ends were trimmed by 6 bases and 6 bases, with 22 bases remaining between them. CDR3 sequence reads: CASSPVGGGWGDTQYF. The DNA of the CDR3 is TGTGCCAGCAGCCCCGTGGGCGGGGGCTGGGGGGATACGCAGTATTTT.

Sample share makes this clonotype medium-sized (0.01 to 0.1%). This chain joins TRBV19 and TRBJ2-1; D gene unclear. Looked up from germline, CDR1 is LNHDA and CDR2 is SQIVND (reference sequence). V was clipped by 5 bases and J by 11 bases, with 13 bases between them. This CDR3 is 12 amino acids long. The CDR3 DNA sequence: TGTGCCAGTAGTGCCACGACCCGCCAGCAGTTCTTC. The encoded protein is CASSATTRQQFF.